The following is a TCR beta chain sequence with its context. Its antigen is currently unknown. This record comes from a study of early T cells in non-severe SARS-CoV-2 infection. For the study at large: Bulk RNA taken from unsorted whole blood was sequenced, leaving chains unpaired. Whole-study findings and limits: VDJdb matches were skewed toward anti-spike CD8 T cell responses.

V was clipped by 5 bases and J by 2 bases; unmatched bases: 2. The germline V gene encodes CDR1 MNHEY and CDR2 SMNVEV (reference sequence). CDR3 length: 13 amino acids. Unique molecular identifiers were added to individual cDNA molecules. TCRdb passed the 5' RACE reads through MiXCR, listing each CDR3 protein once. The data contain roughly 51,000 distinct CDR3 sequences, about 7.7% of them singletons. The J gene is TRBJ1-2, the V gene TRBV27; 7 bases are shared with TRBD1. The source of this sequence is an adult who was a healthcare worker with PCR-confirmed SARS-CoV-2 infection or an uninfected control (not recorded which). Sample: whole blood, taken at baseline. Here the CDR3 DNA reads TGTGCCAGCAGTCAGGACAGGAACTATGGCTACACCTTC. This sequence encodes CASSQDRNYGYTF.